One and the same sample provided the 21 T cell receptor beta chains below, sequenced in a study of molecular identifiers for immune sequencing clone quantification (dated by TCRdb to the late 2010s). The protocol used for the library was PCR. The instrument given in TCRdb is NextSeq 500. TCRdb took the public reads, trimmed them with fastp at Q25, ran MiXCR for clone calling and kept in-frame beta chains. Rows are combined by CDR3 protein, so each entry shows the most common genes and DNA. The sample table holds around 300,000 distinct CDR3 sequences, of which roughly a quarter were seen once. The ten top clones hold around 0.7% of the sample. Material: naive CD8+ T cells from blood, with Jurkat cell RNA spiked in. The label giving this sample's cell subset or site can be read as: FACS-sorted CD8+CD4-CCR7+CD45RA+ naive T cells. The receptors shown here come from a human donor in good health. Some libraries in this study had Jurkat cell RNA spiked in.

Written as DNA, the CDR3 is TGTGCCTGGAGTCAGGGAAACACCATATATTTT. Protein: CAWSQGNTIYF. This chain uses TRBV30 with TRBJ1-3; no definite D call. Germline-derived CDR1 and CDR2 are GTSNPN and SVGIG (reference sequence). This CDR3 is 11 amino acids long. With 2 bases removed from V and 4 bases from J, the gap between germline ends came to 3 bases. Variable domain in full (rest from reference TRBV30 and TRBJ1-3): SQTIHQWPATLVQPVGSPLSLECTVEGTSNPNLYWYRQAAGRGLQLLFYSVGIGQISSEVPQNLSASRPQDRQFILSSKKLLLSDSGFYLCAWSQGNTIYFGEGSWLTVV.

For this clonotype: A much larger clone lies one base from this, so it may be a read error. The CDR3 reads CASSLVAGGPPGTQYF. The CDR3 DNA is TGTGCCAGCAGCTTAGTGGCGGGGGGGCCCCCAGGTACGCAGTATTTT. The rearrangement links TRBV7-2 to TRBJ2-3, with 9 bases fitting TRBD2. CDR1 and CDR2 (germline): SGHTA, FQGNSA. This CDR3 comprises 16 residues. Trimming at V came to 1 base and at J to 8 bases, leaving 10 bases not matched to a gene. The full variable domain, in which reference TRBV7-2 and TRBJ2-3 provide the parts outside the CDR3, is GAGVSQSPSNKVTEKGKDVELRCDPISGHTALYWYRQSLGQGLEFLIYFQGNSAPDKSGLPSDRFSAERTGGSVSTLTIQRTQQEDSAVYLCASSLVAGGPPGTQYFGPGTRLTVL.

This clonotype turned up a few times. The rearrangement joins TRBV5-6 to TRBJ2-7, with D unresolved. V lost 0 bases and J lost 5, with 15 bases in between. The CDR3 contains 15 residues. Germline V gives CDR1 SGHDT, CDR2 YYEEEE. CDR3 in DNA: TGTGCCAGCAGCTTGGTTAATTCCGGAACCAACGAGCAGTACTTC. It is translated as CASSLVNSGTNEQYF. Full variable domain (remainder filled in from reference TRBV5-6 and TRBJ2-7): DAGVTQSPTHLIKTRGQQVTLRCSPKSGHDTVSWYQQALGQGPQFIFQYYEEEERQRGNFPDRFSGHQFPNYSSELNVNALLLGDSALYLCASSLVNSGTNEQYFGPGTRLTVT.

This clonotype was observed a few times. This chain connects TRBV5-1 to TRBJ2-7, with 14 bases identical to TRBD2. The CDR3 is 15 residues long. Germline trimming cut 3 bases from V and 7 bases from J; bases unmatched to any gene: 6. Germline CDR1 and CDR2: SGHRS and YFSETQ. CDR3 bases: TGCGCCAGCAGCTCGGGGGGACTAGCGGGGGATGAGCAGTACTTC. This sequence encodes CASSSGGLAGDEQYF.

The J gene is TRBJ2-7, the V gene TRBV7-9; TRBD2 matches 7 bases. The CDR3 extends over 15 amino acids. Unmatched junction bases numbered 10, after V lost 5 bases and J lost 3 bases. The germline V gene encodes CDR1 SEHNR and CDR2 FQNEAQ (reference sequence). The CDR3 DNA reads as TGTGCCAGCAGCCCGAGGGAGGGGATGGGCTACGAGCAGTACTTC. Translation gives CASSPREGMGYEQYF.

CDR3 sequence: CASSLYREMTGELFF. The CDR3 DNA reads as TGTGCCAGCAGTTTATATAGGGAAATGACCGGGGAGCTGTTTTTT. The rearrangement joins TRBV28 to TRBJ2-2; no reliable D call. This CDR3 contains 15 residues. V was shortened by 1 base and J by 5 bases, with 11 bases between the two germline ends. Germline lookup yields CDR1 MDHEN and CDR2 SYDVKM.

The chain employs TRBV4-1 and TRBJ2-1; the match to TRBD1 covers 7 bases. Germline loops: CDR1 MGHRA, CDR2 YSYEKL. The CDR3 totals 15 residues. V shed 0 bases and J 1 base; nucleotides not matched to a gene: 0. The CDR3 nucleotides read TGCGCCAGCAGCCAAGAGGACAGGTCCTACAATGAGCAGTTCTTC. This sequence encodes CASSQEDRSYNEQFF.

Worth noting for this clonotype: At one end, the junction sequence differs from germline, possibly due to a read error. The chain couples TRBV19 to TRBJ1-2, with no clear D. CDR1 LNHDA and CDR2 SQIVND come from the germline V gene (reference sequence). CDR3 length: 13 amino acids. CDR3 nucleotide sequence: TGTGCCGGTAGTCCTATTTCGCTCTATGGCTACACCTTC. Protein sequence: CAGSPISLYGYTF.

This clonotype was recorded many times. The chain combines TRBV7-2 with TRBJ1-1; 8 bases are shared with TRBD1. V dropped 3 bases and J dropped 6; count of bases not matched to a gene: 9. CDR3 length: 15 amino acids. Germline V lookup: CDR1 SGHTA, CDR2 FQGNSA. CDR3 nucleotide sequence: TGTGCCAGCAGCTTTCCACCCGGACAGGGCTCTGAAGCTTTCTTT. It translates to CASSFPPGQGSEAFF.

This clonotype showed up many times. The chain joins TRBV30 to TRBJ2-1; D might be TRBD1 (6 bases). Germline assignment: CDR1 GTSNPN and CDR2 SVGIG (reference sequence). The V end lost 5 bases, the J end lost 6 bases, and 8 bases lay between the germline ends. The CDR3 spans 11 residues. CDR3 sequence reads: CAWAGVNEQFF. CDR3 nucleotide sequence: TGTGCCTGGGCAGGGGTCAATGAGCAGTTCTTC.

The sample holds many counts of this clonotype. The genes are TRBV12-3 or TRBV12-4 and TRBJ2-3; D call uncertain. The V and J ends lost 3 bases and 0 bases respectively, with 13 bases between them. The CDR3 covers 16 residues. The CDR3 is CASSLNRPLSTDTQYF. In nucleotides, the CDR3 is TGTGCCAGCAGTTTGAATCGCCCCCTGAGCACAGATACGCAGTATTTT.

Only a few counts were recorded for this clonotype. The V call is TRBV9, the J call TRBJ1-1, with TRBD1 matching over 9 bases. This CDR3 is 15 amino acids long. From germline, CDR1 is SGDLS and CDR2 YYNGEE. J was trimmed by 3 bases and V by 4 bases; bases with no gene match: 7. The CDR3 loop is CASSNRRQGDTEAFF. The CDR3 nucleotides read TGTGCCAGCAGCAACAGGCGACAGGGGGACACTGAAGCTTTCTTT.

In this sample, this clonotype turned up a few times. This chain links TRBV11-2 with TRBJ2-3; D call uncertain. The CDR3 length is 16 residues. V was cut by 1 base and J by 5 bases, with 16 bases left in between. CDR1 is SGHAT and CDR2 is FQNNGV in the germline V gene. CDR3 sequence: CASSLVGSRVGDTQYF. Here the CDR3 DNA reads TGTGCCAGCAGCTTAGTGGGAAGCCGTGTCGGAGATACGCAGTATTTT.

Points on this clonotype: A junction boundary mismatches the germline segment, possibly from a read error. The rearrangement joins TRBV20-1 to TRBJ2-2; the D gene is possibly TRBD1 (6 bases). Looked up from germline, CDR1 is DFQATT and CDR2 is SNEGSKA (reference sequence). The length of the CDR3 is 13 residues. CDR3 in DNA: TGCAGTGCTAGAACAGGGCTCACCGTGGAGCTGTTTTTT. Translated, it gives CSARTGLTVELFF.

This clonotype was detected many times. The genes are TRBV28 and TRBJ1-3; weak D call: TRBD1 (6 bases). Germline V lookup: CDR1 MDHEN, CDR2 SYDVKM. The CDR3 has 14 residues. Trimming took off 3 bases at V and 7 bases at J, with 13 bases between the two ends. CDR3 loop: CASSLRDTGNTIYF. In DNA form, the CDR3 reads TGTGCCAGCAGTTTGAGGGACACAGGGAACACCATATATTTT.

About this clonotype: A much larger clone differs from this one at a single base, so this may be a read error. The rearrangement uses TRBV6-5 and TRBJ1-3; D is unresolved. Trimming left V 4 bases short and J 4 bases short, with 14 bases between. Germline values: CDR1 MNHEY, CDR2 SVGAGI. The CDR3 has 15 residues. The DNA for the CDR3 is TGTGCCAGCAGTTCCTTTATGGGCCCCGGAAACACCATATATTTT. Protein sequence: CASSSFMGPGNTIYF.

The chain recombines TRBV7-2 with TRBJ2-3; TRBD2 matches 10 bases. This CDR3 has 17 residues. The germline V gene encodes CDR1 SGHTA and CDR2 FQGNSA. V lost 3 bases, J lost 5 bases, and 11 bases stayed unmatched. The CDR3 DNA reads TGTGCCAGCAGCTTTGACCGCAGCGGGGGGGATATAGATACGCAGTATTTT. Residues: CASSFDRSGGDIDTQYF.

For this clonotype: At one end the junction does not follow the germline gene, possibly because of a read error. The chain couples TRBV27 to TRBJ2-7; D is perhaps TRBD1 or TRBD2 (5 bases each). Germline CDR1 reads MNHEY; CDR2 reads SMNVEV (reference sequence). The CDR3 length is 15 residues. DNA for the CDR3: TGTGCCAGCAGTTCCCTAGAGGGTCAGGGTTACGCGCAGTACTTC. Translating it yields CASSSLEGQGYAQYF.

This clonotype turned up a few times. This chain joins TRBV10-3 and TRBJ2-7; tentatively, D is TRBD1 or TRBD2 (5 bases each). The CDR3 covers 13 residues. CDR1 and CDR2 from the germline V gene are ENHRY and SYGVKD. Trimming took off 10 bases at V and 7 bases at J, with 20 bases between the two ends. For the CDR3, the DNA is TGTGCCAACCGGGACCCCCCTGAATTGGAGCAGTACTTC. Translating gives CANRDPPELEQYF.

For this clonotype: The junction shows a germline mismatch at one end, possibly a read error. V is TRBV28 and J is TRBJ1-4; the match to TRBD1 covers 7 bases. This CDR3 has 16 amino acids. The germline V gene has CDR1 MDHEN and CDR2 SYDVKM. The CDR3 loop reads CAGSLPRTGDNEKLFF. The CDR3 coding sequence is TGTGCCGGCAGTTTACCCCGGACAGGAGATAATGAAAAACTGTTTTTT.

This clonotype was observed at least ten times. V is TRBV28 and J is TRBJ2-1, with 11 bases identical to TRBD2. This CDR3 spans 15 amino acids. Germline-derived CDR1 and CDR2 are MDHEN and SYDVKM. J was trimmed by 5 bases and V by 5 bases; bases with no gene match: 5. CDR3 region: CASSPLGLADNEQFF. The CDR3 DNA reads TGTGCCAGCAGTCCGTTGGGACTAGCGGACAATGAGCAGTTCTTC.